This is a list of T cell receptor beta chains from one sample in a study of T cells in Graves' hyperthyroidism and ophthalmopathy. TCRdb reprocessed the multiplex PCR reads with MiXCR, giving one entry per CDR3 protein. The table lists under 200,000 distinct CDR3 sequences, 8% to 9.5% of them singletons. The sample taken for sequencing was blood. The source of these receptors is a woman aged 18-29 years with Graves' hyperthyroidism that later progressed to Graves' ophthalmopathy. Both conserved end residues are trimmed from each CDR3.

V gene	J gene	CDR3 protein
TRBV27	TRBJ1-2	ASAALGGEGYT
TRBV10-1	TRBJ2-2	ASSSRDFAGELF
TRBV6-1	TRBJ1-4	ASSAGGREKLF
TRBV7-2	TRBJ2-1	ASSLELGLAGISYNEQF
TRBV30	TRBJ1-1	AWSEQSEAF
TRBV20-1	TRBJ2-2	SARDLGGTGELF
TRBV3-1	TRBJ2-3	ATSQVVSGFSTQY
TRBV6-6	TRBJ1-4	ASSYSTSNSLPTNEKLF
TRBV29-1	TRBJ2-3	SVDGLAGLSTDTQY
TRBV7-9	TRBJ1-1	ASSSDRARLGTEAF
TRBV6-1	TRBJ2-7	ASSESGEAYEQY
TRBV5-5	TRBJ1-2	ASSLAGSWQGVYGYT
TRBV18	TRBJ1-5	ASSLKQGANSNQPQH
TRBV7-2	TRBJ2-5	ASSPWAGGETQY
TRBV20-1	TRBJ2-7	SAIRADEQY
TRBV24-1	TRBJ2-1	ATSDFTSGRYNEQF
TRBV5-1	TRBJ2-3	ASSQRLAGGVDTQY
TRBV20-1	TRBJ2-7	SASGGGVESYEQY
TRBV11-2	TRBJ2-1	ASSIGQGRNSYNEQF
TRBV20-1	TRBJ1-2	SARSPADRYGYT
TRBV5-1	TRBJ1-1	ASSLGLGSLNTEAF
TRBV11-2	TRBJ2-5	ASSPDRHQETQY
TRBV19	TRBJ2-2	ASSIGAANTGELF
TRBV11-2	TRBJ2-3	ASRSGQGATDTQY
TRBV4-1	TRBJ1-2	ASSPQSGNNYGYT
TRBV6-6	TRBJ1-6	ASSYQKLRAAYNSPLH
TRBV29-1	TRBJ1-1	SVVIGGAQDTEAF
TRBV6-1	TRBJ2-3	ASSSPGTSPDTQY
TRBV6-1	TRBJ1-5	ASSEEGQGHQPQH
TRBV6-1	TRBJ1-6	ASSEVVISPLH
TRBV14	TRBJ2-1	ASSQGPMSASYNEQF
TRBV18	TRBJ1-6	ASSPARGNSPLH
TRBV28	TRBJ2-1	ASSPPCSSYNEQF
TRBV19	TRBJ2-3	ATEGLAGTDTQY
TRBV6-2/TRBV6-3	TRBJ2-7	ASSPPGTYEQY
TRBV13	TRBJ1-1	ASSLWGGNTEAF
TRBV6-1	TRBJ2-3	ASSPGLAGVTTQY
TRBV29-1	TRBJ1-6	SVGAGTENSPLH
TRBV28	TRBJ1-5	ASNSPQGAGQPQH
TRBV7-9	TRBJ2-5	ASSSQVGRY
TRBV7-9	TRBJ2-5	ASSSKSRQETQY
TRBV7-9	TRBJ1-5	ASSKEGGSWQPQH
TRBV19	TRBJ1-4	ASSRTPQNEKLF
TRBV28	TRBJ1-5	ASSPTGIRGNQPQH
TRBV6-1	TRBJ2-7	ASSQGTGARYEQY
TRBV6-2/TRBV6-3	TRBJ2-3	ASSYGSDTQY
TRBV6-1	TRBJ2-1	ASSYSRRLAGNEQF
TRBV5-1	TRBJ2-7	ASSWNSGFEQY
TRBV6-2/TRBV6-3	TRBJ1-1	ASKQETYTEAF
TRBV25-1	TRBJ2-5	ASSFVAGGRETQY
TRBV5-6	TRBJ2-3	ASRATGASTDTQY
TRBV28	TRBJ1-1	ASRGQGEAF